The source of this T cell receptor (beta chain) is a study of beta chain features in type 1 diabetes. Expressed TCRB transcripts were sequenced, since all the RNA that had been isolated was reverse transcribed. Assay: immunoSEQ multiplex PCR; the TCRdb copy retains only in-frame clones and omits some. The sample has 120,000 to 150,000 clones, about 51% seen once. Study conclusions and caveats: Significant though moderate, a shortening of TCRB CDR3s appeared in all four CD4+ subsets of Type 1 diabetes patients. Still unanswered here is whether HLA type influences TCRB rearrangement.

A few counts support this clone. What it recognizes is unknown. Every sorted population was more than 98% pure. Germline assignment: CDR1 LGHNA and CDR2 YSLEER. The junction had 5 bases not matched to a gene; V was cut back by 4 bases and J by 4 bases. This CDR3 is 15 amino acids long. The receptor comes from a man between 18 and 35 years old in good health. Sample: Tregs from blood. The gene calls are TRBV4-3 and TRBJ2-1; 9 bases match TRBD1. The CDR3 here is CASSRDRGLYNEQFF. CDR3 DNA sequence: TGCGCCAGCAGCCGAGACAGGGGGTTATACAATGAGCAGTTCTTC.